This T cell receptor beta chain was obtained from a study of shared T cell receptors in the human thymus. The count of this clone is one. V was shortened by 7 bases and J by 4 bases, with 19 bases between the two germline ends. The CDR3 is 15 residues long. Per germline, CDR1 SNHLY and CDR2 FYNNEI. TCRdb keeps only in-frame clones here, not all; method: immunoSEQ multiplex PCR. The sample carries more than 300,000 clones, 85% to 95% recorded once. Sequenced material: thymocytes. The clonotype originates from a human donor. The V gene is TRBV2, the J gene TRBJ1-1; D possibly corresponds to TRBD1 (5 bases). The DNA of the CDR3 is TGTGCCAGCAACTGGGAGGGGACGGCGAGCACTGAAGCTTTCTTT. Its protein is CASNWEGTASTEAFF.